This passage covers 5 T cell receptor beta chains from one sample sequenced in a study of shared clonotypes between healthy human individuals. Generated by immunoSEQ multiplex PCR, the TCRdb table keeps only in-frame clones and is missing some. The repertoire holds about 1 million clones, with roughly 80% as singletons. Sequencing input: memory CD4+ T cells sorted from blood. Subset denoted: CD45RA-negative fraction. These receptors originate from a man younger than 30 in good health.

The chain combines TRBV5-1 with TRBJ1-5, with 8 bases identical to TRBD1. This CDR3 is 15 amino acids long. With V trimmed by 0 bases and J by 2 bases, 1 base remained unmatched. Germline V CDR1 and CDR2: SGHRS, YFSETQ. CDR3 loop: CASSLETGGNQPQHF. In DNA form, the CDR3 reads TGCGCCAGCAGCTTGGAGACAGGGGGCAATCAGCCCCAGCATTTT.

V and J are TRBV5-1 and TRBJ1-6, with D possibly TRBD1 on 5 matching bases. This CDR3 has 14 amino acids. With 7 bases removed from V and 8 bases from J, the gap between germline ends came to 16 bases. Germline lookup yields CDR1 SGHRS and CDR2 YFSETQ. CDR3 nucleotides: TGCGCCAGCTGCTCCGGGACGGGAGATTCACCCCTCCACTTT. This gives the protein CASCSGTGDSPLHF. Full variable domain (missing parts from reference TRBV5-1 and TRBJ1-6): KAGVTQTPRYLIKTRGQQVTLSCSPISGHRSVSWYQQTPGQGLQFLFEYFSETQRNKGNFPGRFSGRQFSNSRSEMNVSTLELGDSALYLCASCSGTGDSPLHFGNGTRLTVT.

This clone was seen once. The V call is TRBV5-4, the J call TRBJ1-6; the D gene is possibly TRBD1 (5 bases). The CDR3 loop spans 16 amino acids. V lost 0 bases, J lost 9 bases, and 16 bases lay in between. Germline CDR1 reads SGHNT; CDR2 reads YYREEE (reference sequence). The CDR3, as DNA: TGTGCCAGCAGCTTGGGGGGTATCCAGGGAGGTTCACCCCTCCACTTT. Protein: CASSLGGIQGGSPLHF.

A single count supports this clone. The gene calls are TRBV27 and TRBJ1-6; tentative D call: TRBD1 (5 bases). Germline CDR1 reads MNHEY; CDR2 reads SMNVEV (reference sequence). This CDR3 comprises 15 residues. Trimming took 6 bases from V and 5 from J, leaving 14 bases between them. The CDR3 reads CASSLRLGDNSPLHF. DNA for the CDR3: TGTGCCAGCAGCCTCCGCTTAGGGGATAATTCACCCCTCCACTTT.

The rearrangement uses TRBV10-1 and TRBJ1-2; D is ambiguous. The CDR3 loop spans 13 amino acids. Trimming took 0 bases from V and 8 from J, leaving 10 bases between them. Germline CDR1 reads WNHNN; CDR2 reads SYGVQD (reference sequence). Written as DNA, the CDR3 is TGCGCCAGCAGTGAGTCCCAAGTTGGAGGCTACACCTTC. Translated: CASSESQVGGYTF.